These T cell receptor beta chains were read from a single sample in a study of regulatory T cells in long-lasting Graves disease. TCRdb called the multiplex PCR reads again in MiXCR, with one record for every CDR3 protein. Of 300,000 to 500,000 distinct CDR3 sequences detected, less than 25% appear once; the ten largest clones hold 20%. The source material was peripheral blood mononuclear cells (PBMCs), sampled when the disease was refractory, from a patient treated with antithyroid drugs. The receptors originated from a female donor with Graves disease. Both conserved end residues are part of each CDR3. A D gene is named only where the DNA matches it firmly. A clone size is listed for some rows: how often the clone was seen (once, few, many), or a class if it is expanded.

17 NA NA TRBJ1-1 TRBV19 TGTGCCAGTACCCTCCCGGCCGGGGGGGGCATGAACACTGAAGCTTTCTTT CASTLPAGGGMNTEAFF
14 NA many TRBJ1-2 TRBV5-1 TGCGCCAGCAGCACCGGGACGGGACCCTATGGCTACACCTTC CASSTGTGPYGYTF
10 NA few TRBJ1-1 TRBV29-1 TGCAGCGTTGAAGGGGCTGAAGCTTTCTTT CSVEGAEAFF
12 NA few TRBJ2-7 TRBV13 TGTGCCAGCAGCTTATGGCAGGGGGAGCAGTACTTC CASSLWQGEQYF
15 TRBD1 NA TRBJ2-5 TRBV4-1 TGCGCCAGCAGCTCGGCCCGGACAGGGGAAGAGACCCAGTACTTC CASSSARTGEETQYF
13 NA many TRBJ2-5 TRBV12-3/TRBV12-4 TGTGCCAGCAGGAGCGGATCACAAGAGACCCAGTACTTC CASRSGSQETQYF
12 NA few TRBJ1-2 TRBV5-1 TGCGCCAGCAGCTTGACGGACGTTGGCTACACCTTC CASSLTDVGYTF
12 NA few TRBJ2-7 TRBV6-1 TGTGCCAGCAGGGCTTCCTGGAGCGAGCAGTACTTC CASRASWSEQYF
16 TRBD1 few TRBJ2-1 TRBV5-1 TGCGCCAGCAGCCCCCACGGGGACAGGGGGCTGAATGAGCAGTTCTTC CASSPHGDRGLNEQFF
15 TRBD2 NA TRBJ2-3 TRBV7-2 TGTGCCAGCAGAAGACTAGCGTTTAGCACAGATACGCAGTATTTT CASRRLAFSTDTQYF
16 NA NA TRBJ1-6 TRBV7-8 TGTGCCAGCAGCTTAGCGCGGCAGCTAAGCGATTCACCCCTCCACTTT CASSLARQLSDSPLHF
17 TRBD1 NA TRBJ1-1 TRBV20-1 TGCAGTGCTAGGCGCCGACAGGGGGCTTTCGGGATCACTGAAGCTTTCTTT CSARRRQGAFGITEAFF
14 NA many TRBJ1-3 TRBV28 TGTGCCAGCAGCCTTCCCAGGGCTGGAAACACCATATATTTT CASSLPRAGNTIYF
14 TRBD1 many TRBJ1-4 TRBV30 TGTGCCTGGGGGAGGACAGGAGCAAATGAAAAACTGTTTTTT CAWGRTGANEKLFF
14 TRBD1 NA TRBJ2-7 TRBV6-2/TRBV6-3 TGTGCCAGCAGTCAATTCGGGACAGGGGGAGAGCAGTACTTC CASSQFGTGGEQYF
16 NA NA TRBJ1-5 TRBV6-1 TGTGCCAGCAGTAAACCTATGGGTGATAGCAATCAGCCCCAGCATTTT CASSKPMGDSNQPQHF
10 TRBD1 many TRBJ1-2 TRBV30 TGTGCCTGGGGGACAGGAGGCTACACCTTC CAWGTGGYTF
11 NA NA TRBJ2-5 TRBV10-2 TGCGCCAGCGGGCAGGCCGAGACCCAGTACTTC CASGQAETQYF
17 TRBD2 many TRBJ2-5 TRBV20-1 TGCAGTGCTAGAAGGGACCTAAGCGGGAGGGCCGAAGAGACCCAGTACTTC CSARRDLSGRAEETQYF
14 NA many TRBJ1-1 TRBV12-3/TRBV12-4 TGTGCCAGCAGTTCGCGGGCGACGTGGACTGAAGCTTCCTTT CASSSRATWTEASF
18 NA NA TRBJ1-1 TRBV24-1 TGTGCCACCAGTGACCCGACAGGTCCCCGCCTTTCAAACACTGAAGCTTTCTTT CATSDPTGPRLSNTEAFF
16 NA NA TRBJ2-2 TRBV20-1 TGCAGTGCCCGCCGACAGGTTGGGGCCAGTACCGGGGAGCTGTTTTTT CSARRQVGASTGELFF
13 TRBD1 few TRBJ2-7 TRBV28 TGTGCCACCAAAAGACAGGGATCCTACGAGCAGTACTTC CATKRQGSYEQYF
15 NA many TRBJ2-5 TRBV28 TGTGCCATTTCCCCCGGGGCCCCTCGGGGAGAGACCCAGTACTTC CAISPGAPRGETQYF
13 NA few TRBJ1-1 TRBV12-5 TGTGCTAGTGGTTGGGGATTCAACACTGAAGCTTTCTTT CASGWGFNTEAFF
14 NA many TRBJ2-7 TRBV7-2 TGTGCCAGCAGCTTAGGATGGACGAGGTACGAGCAGTACTTC CASSLGWTRYEQYF
12 TRBD2 many TRBJ2-7 TRBV29-1 TGCAGCGTACTACTAGCGGACTACGAGCAGTACTTC CSVLLADYEQYF
15 NA NA TRBJ2-3 TRBV5-1 TGCGCCAGCAGCTTGGCGCAAGGGAGCATATATACGCAGTATTTT CASSLAQGSIYTQYF
13 TRBD1 NA TRBJ2-5 TRBV29-1 TGCAGCCTAACCGGGACAGGTGAAGAGACCCAGTACTTC CSLTGTGEETQYF
15 NA many TRBJ2-5 TRBV6-1 TGTGCCAGCAGCAATAGGGGGTCTGGCCAAGAGACCCAGTACTTC CASSNRGSGQETQYF
15 NA once TRBJ2-2 TRBV2 TGTGCCAGCAGTGTTTCACACACAGACACCGGGGAGCTGTTTTTT CASSVSHTDTGELFF
13 NA few TRBJ2-2 TRBV7-9 TGTGCCAGCAGCTGGGATAGCACCGGGGAGCTGTTTTTT CASSWDSTGELFF
18 NA few TRBJ2-2 TRBV7-9 TGTGCCAGCAGCTCGCTCCAGACAGAGGGGGTTCACACCGGGGAGCTGTTTTTT CASSSLQTEGVHTGELFF
14 NA once TRBJ2-7 TRBV9 TGTGCCAGCAGCGTAGGGCAGGGACCTACGAAGCAGTACTTC CASSVGQGPTKQYF
15 TRBD1 few TRBJ1-2 TRBV27 TGTGCCAGCAGTTTAATCAGGACAGGGGCCTATGGCTACACCTTC CASSLIRTGAYGYTF
16 TRBD1 many TRBJ2-7 TRBV11-2 TGTGCCAGCAGCTTAGGAGGCGGACAGGGGAAGTACGAGCAGTACTTC CASSLGGGQGKYEQYF
12 TRBD2 many TRBJ2-4 TRBV29-1 TGCAGCGCAGGGGGACTAGCAAACATTCAGTACTTC CSAGGLANIQYF
14 TRBD2 NA TRBJ2-4 TRBV30 TGTGCCTCCTCGGGGCTAGCGGGTTCCAACATTCAGTACTTC CASSGLAGSNIQYF
13 NA many TRBJ2-2 TRBV7-9 TGTGCCAGCAGCACAGGGTTAGGCGGGGAGCTGTTTTTT CASSTGLGGELFF
15 NA many TRBJ2-5 TRBV12-3/TRBV12-4 TGTGCCAGCAGCCCAAGCCGGGAGCCTCAAGAGACCCAGTACTTC CASSPSREPQETQYF
14 TRBD2 NA TRBJ2-5 TRBV13 TGTGCCAGCCGACTAGCGGGAGGTGGGGAGACCCAGTACTTC CASRLAGGGETQYF
12 NA NA TRBJ2-3 TRBV20-1 TGCAGTGCCGACGACCGGACAGATACGCAGTATTTT CSADDRTDTQYF